The sequence of this T cell receptor (beta chain) was determined in a study of vaccination effects on CD4 cells after COVID-19. Turning to the study itself: The post-vaccine samples were taken, at the median, 72 days after the second dose.

This table comes from immunoSEQ multiplex PCR, and its TCRdb copy is limited to in-frame clones, with some not included. The sample has around 30,000 clones, roughly 77% seen once. This clone was detected only a few times. Its antigen is currently unknown. This CDR3 region has 15 residues. Germline assignment: CDR1 SNHLY and CDR2 FYNNEI. V was shortened by 3 bases and J by 7 bases, with 16 bases between the two germline ends. Sequencing followed a ViraFEST assay step that expanded antigen-specific CD4+ T cells with viral peptide pools. Between days 9 and 10 of culture, CD4+ T cells were separated out. All participants had two doses of either the BNT162b2 or mRNA-1273 vaccine. Peptides at roughly 10 ug/ml and IL-2 at around 9.3 IU/ml were added to more than 1.5 million PBMC per well. At days 3 and 7, half of the medium was exchanged for IL-2 medium.

Sequenced here: CD4+ T cells from PBMCs cultured with HCoV-229E spike peptides, sampled after COVID-19 vaccination. The genes are TRBV2 and TRBJ1-3; D gene uncertain. The clonotype originates from a human donor who received a COVID-19 vaccine. The CDR3 DNA sequence: TGTGCCAGCAGTGACTCTCAAGGTGTATGGAACACCATATATTTT. Protein product: CASSDSQGVWNTIYF.